Listed below are T cell receptor beta chains from one sample, sequenced in a study of technical replicates of blood from several donors. Assay: immunoSEQ multiplex PCR; the TCRdb copy retains only in-frame clones and omits some. The sample holds tens of thousands of clones, approximately 86% seen once. The specimen was PBMCs. Every receptor here comes from a human donor in good health. Some clones in this sample may be carry-over from other donors' samples. Each CDR3 is given with its conserved first and last residue. D genes are given only for firm matches. Rows give clone size only sometimes, using once, few, many, or a class for an expanded clone.

V gene: TRBV19
J gene: TRBJ1-6
D gene: NA
clone size: NA
CDR3 DNA: TGTGCCAGTAGTTTACCCTCCGGCCCCTGGAGTTCACCCCTCCACTTT
CDR3 protein: CASSLPSGPWSSPLHF

V gene: TRBV4-1
J gene: TRBJ2-3
D gene: TRBD2
clone size: few
CDR3 DNA: TGCGCCAGCAGACGGACTAGCGGGAGCCGTGGCACAGATACGCAGTATTTT
CDR3 protein: CASRRTSGSRGTDTQYF

V gene: TRBV7-2
J gene: TRBJ1-2
D gene: TRBD1
clone size: NA
CDR3 DNA: TGTGCCAGCGGTGGACAGGCGATCTATGGCTACACCTTC
CDR3 protein: CASGGQAIYGYTF

V gene: TRBV18
J gene: TRBJ1-6
D gene: NA
clone size: NA
CDR3 DNA: TGTGCCAGCTCACCCTCCGTCGATTCACCCCTCCACTTT
CDR3 protein: CASSPSVDSPLHF

V gene: TRBV7-3
J gene: TRBJ1-2
D gene: NA
clone size: NA
CDR3 DNA: TGTGCCAGCAGCCCAGGGACAAATCGGGGCTACACCTTC
CDR3 protein: CASSPGTNRGYTF

V gene: TRBV5-1
J gene: TRBJ1-1
D gene: NA
clone size: NA
CDR3 DNA: TGCGCCAGCAGCTTTAGCCCGGCGGGCACTGAAGCTTTCTTT
CDR3 protein: CASSFSPAGTEAFF

V gene: TRBV6-1
J gene: TRBJ2-1
D gene: TRBD2
clone size: NA
CDR3 DNA: TGTGCCAGCAGTGGAAGTATAGCGGGAGGCTCCAATGAGCAGTTCTTC
CDR3 protein: CASSGSIAGGSNEQFF

V gene: TRBV19
J gene: TRBJ1-2
D gene: TRBD1
clone size: NA
CDR3 DNA: TGTGCCAGTAGTATCACCCCGGGACAGACGCCTCTCTACACCTTC
CDR3 protein: CASSITPGQTPLYTF

V gene: TRBV7-9
J gene: TRBJ2-1
D gene: TRBD1
clone size: NA
CDR3 DNA: TGTGCCAGCAGCTTAGGAGGGGGTTGGGACAGGGGCCTGATCTTC
CDR3 protein: CASSLGGGWDRGLIF

V gene: TRBV11-3
J gene: TRBJ2-3
D gene: NA
clone size: NA
CDR3 DNA: TGTGCCAGCAGCTTAGGGGTGGAGAAGAGGTCAGATACGCAGTATTTT
CDR3 protein: CASSLGVEKRSDTQYF

V gene: TRBV23-1
J gene: TRBJ1-1
D gene: NA
clone size: NA
CDR3 DNA: TGCGCCAGCAGTCAATTCCCTGGGACTGAGAACACTGAAGCTTTCTTT
CDR3 protein: CASSQFPGTENTEAFF

V gene: TRBV4-2
J gene: TRBJ2-3
D gene: NA
clone size: NA
CDR3 DNA: TGTGCCAGCAGCCAAGGTTCCACAGGATCTAGCACAGATACGCAGTATTTT
CDR3 protein: CASSQGSTGSSTDTQYF

V gene: TRBV4-2
J gene: TRBJ2-2
D gene: NA
clone size: NA
CDR3 DNA: TGTGCCAGCAGCCAAGGCGTCGCGGACATTAGGGACGGGGAGCTGTTTTTT
CDR3 protein: CASSQGVADIRDGELFF

V gene: TRBV9
J gene: TRBJ1-2
D gene: TRBD1
clone size: NA
CDR3 DNA: TGTGCCAGCAGCCCAGAGTTGGGACAGAGAGCTAACTATGGCTACACCTTC
CDR3 protein: CASSPELGQRANYGYTF

V gene: TRBV2
J gene: TRBJ1-2
D gene: TRBD1
clone size: NA
CDR3 DNA: TGTGCCAGCAGACTCCTGGACAGGGGCGGTGGCTACACCTTC
CDR3 protein: CASRLLDRGGGYTF

V gene: TRBV4-3
J gene: TRBJ1-1
D gene: NA
clone size: once
CDR3 DNA: TGCGCCAGCAGCCAAGGGGGGCGGAACACTGAAGCTTTCTTT
CDR3 protein: CASSQGGRNTEAFF